These T cell receptor beta chains were read from a single sample in a study of vaccination effects on CD4 cells after COVID-19. Generated by immunoSEQ multiplex PCR, the TCRdb table keeps only in-frame clones and is missing some. The repertoire holds about 46,000 clones, with roughly 80% as singletons. Their cognate antigens are unknown. The source material was CD4+ T cells from PBMCs cultured without peptide, sampled before COVID-19 vaccination. The receptors shown here come from a human donor who had a prior SARS-CoV-2 infection. Each CDR3 is given with its conserved first and last residue. The order of the fields is CDR3 protein, CDR3 DNA, clone size, V gene, D gene, J gene. D genes are given only for firm matches. Clone size is shown for a subset of rows, as once, few, many or a class of expanded clone.

CASSYSTGNRETQYF,TGTGCCAGCAGTTACTCAACAGGGAACCGAGAGACCCAGTACTTC,.,TRBV6-5,.,TRBJ2-5
CASSEAPSPLHF,TGTGCCAGCAGTGAAGCTCCTTCACCCCTCCACTTT,.,TRBV2,.,TRBJ1-6
CASSAFPGQIPEAFF,TGTGCCAGCAGTGCCTTCCCAGGACAGATACCTGAAGCTTTCTTT,.,TRBV2,.,TRBJ1-1
CASTPPGWGTEAFF,TGTGCCAGCACCCCCCCGGGGTGGGGCACTGAAGCTTTCTTT,.,TRBV13,.,TRBJ1-1
CASTPNQPQHF,TGTGCCAGCACCCCTAATCAGCCCCAGCATTTT,few,TRBV27,.,TRBJ1-5
CASSVAASGRALNTGELFF,TGTGCCAGCAGCGTGGCAGCTAGCGGGAGGGCCTTGAACACCGGGGAGCTGTTTTTT,once,TRBV9,TRBD2,TRBJ2-2
CASSLAGTGLNEKLFF,TGTGCCAGCAGCCTAGCCGGGACAGGGCTTAATGAAAAACTGTTTTTT,once,TRBV7-4,TRBD1,TRBJ1-4
CASSLGSENSGANVLTF,TGTGCCAGCTCCCTTGGATCGGAAAACTCTGGGGCCAACGTCCTGACTTTC,.,TRBV18,.,TRBJ2-6
CASSHRGFRNSPLHF,TGTGCCAGCAGCCATCGGGGTTTTCGAAATTCACCCCTCCACTTT,.,TRBV14,.,TRBJ1-6
CASSKKPTGLAGGPEDTQYF,TGTGCCAGCAGCAAAAAACCCACGGGACTAGCGGGAGGGCCAGAAGATACGCAGTATTTT,.,TRBV3-1/TRBV3-2,TRBD2,TRBJ2-3
CASSFSVTEETQYF,TGTGCCAGCAGCTTTTCAGTCACAGAAGAGACCCAGTACTTC,.,TRBV5-5,.,TRBJ2-5
CASSGQVRGSPLHF,TGTGCCAGCAGCGGACAAGTACGCGGTTCACCCCTCCACTTT,few,TRBV9,.,TRBJ1-6
CASSEAYGTSDNEQFF,TGTGCCAGCAGTGAAGCCTACGGGACTAGCGACAATGAGCAGTTCTTC,.,TRBV2,TRBD2,TRBJ2-1
CASREEGQMNSPLHF,TGTGCCAGCAGGGAGGAGGGACAGATGAATTCACCCCTCCACTTT,once,TRBV6-5,TRBD1,TRBJ1-6
CASSLAGTGEQYF,TGTGCCAGCAGTTTAGCTGGGACAGGGGAGCAGTACTTC,.,TRBV12-3/TRBV12-4,TRBD1,TRBJ2-7
CASSLSTGYYGYTF,TGTGCCAGCAGCTTAAGTACGGGGTACTATGGCTACACCTTC,.,TRBV7-8,.,TRBJ1-2
CASSYSLYSYEQYF,TGTGCCAGCAGTTACTCCCTCTATTCCTACGAGCAGTACTTC,.,TRBV6-2/TRBV6-3,.,TRBJ2-7
CASSYSGGGFNNEQFF,TGTGCCAGCAGTTACTCGGGCGGGGGATTTAACAATGAGCAGTTCTTC,once,TRBV6-6,TRBD2,TRBJ2-1
CASSVAISARSGANVLTF,TGTGCCAGCAGCGTAGCTATTAGCGCCCGCTCTGGGGCCAACGTCCTGACTTTC,.,TRBV9,.,TRBJ2-6
CASSHRHSNSPLHF,TGTGCCAGCAGCCATCGGCATTCGAATTCACCCCTCCACTTT,.,TRBV3-1/TRBV3-2,.,TRBJ1-6
CASSLGMGQVYGYTF,TGTGCCAGTAGTCTAGGAATGGGGCAGGTCTATGGCTACACCTTC,once,TRBV19,.,TRBJ1-2
CASSFGTSGETYEQYF,TGTGCCAGCAGCTTTGGGACTAGCGGGGAAACTTACGAGCAGTACTTC,.,TRBV7-2,TRBD2,TRBJ2-7
CACATGYYGYTF,TGTGCCTGTGCGACAGGGTACTATGGCTACACCTTC,.,TRBV30,TRBD1,TRBJ1-2
CASSLPGGNTGELFF,TGCGCCAGCAGCCTTCCAGGGGGTAACACCGGGGAGCTGTTTTTT,.,TRBV5-1,TRBD1,TRBJ2-2
CASSEISGGLGGNTIYF,TGTGCCAGCAGTGAAATAAGCGGGGGGCTGGGTGGAAACACCATATATTTT,.,TRBV6-1,.,TRBJ1-3
CASVPRTNTGELFF,TGTGCCAGCGTCCCGAGGACTAACACCGGGGAGCTGTTTTTT,.,TRBV2,.,TRBJ2-2
CASSLDPNSPLHF,TGCGCCAGCAGCTTGGACCCTAATTCACCCCTCCACTTT,.,TRBV5-1,.,TRBJ1-6
CASSQERNTNYGYTF,TGTGCCAGCAGCCAAGAAAGAAACACGAACTATGGCTACACCTTC,.,TRBV4-2,.,TRBJ1-2
CASSLYNTGELFF,TGTGCCAGCAGCTTATATAACACCGGGGAGCTGTTTTTT,.,TRBV7-9,.,TRBJ2-2
CASSADGGGYNEQFF,TGTGCCAGCAGCGCTGACGGGGGGGGATACAATGAGCAGTTCTTC,.,TRBV9,TRBD2,TRBJ2-1
CASSVVSSFGELFF,TGTGCCAGCAGCGTTGTATCCTCGTTCGGGGAGCTGTTTTTT,.,TRBV9,.,TRBJ2-2
CASSWLAGVHSTDTQYF,TGTGCCAGCAGTTGGCTAGCGGGGGTTCATAGCACAGATACGCAGTATTTT,.,TRBV6-2/TRBV6-3,TRBD2,TRBJ2-3
CASSRTSNTGELFF,TGTGCCAGTAGTAGGACGTCGAACACCGGGGAGCTGTTTTTT,few,TRBV19,.,TRBJ2-2
CASRTIGSGETQYF,TGTGCAAGTCGCACAATAGGGAGTGGAGAGACCCAGTACTTC,few,TRBV12-2,.,TRBJ2-5
CASSLRGGNSPLHF,TGTGCCAGCAGCTTGCGGGGAGGTAATTCACCCCTCCACTTT,few,TRBV7-3,.,TRBJ1-6
CASSPGGLSRGYTF,TGTGCCAGCAGCCCAGGCGGTTTATCGCGTGGCTACACCTTC,.,TRBV3-1/TRBV3-2,.,TRBJ1-2
CASSQVLGGEQYF,TGTGCCAGCAGCCAAGTTTTGGGGGGGGAGCAGTACTTC,.,TRBV3-1/TRBV3-2,TRBD2,TRBJ2-7
CASSLAAETQYF,TGTGCCAGCAGCTTAGCTGCAGAGACCCAGTACTTC,few,TRBV7-2,.,TRBJ2-5
CASSDYDQRDRGVISGTEAFF,TGCGCCAGCAGTGACTACGATCAACGGGACAGGGGGGTAATTAGTGGCACTGAAGCTTTCTTT,.,TRBV10-1,TRBD1,TRBJ1-1
CASSDVDTEAFF,TGCGCCAGCAGTGATGTCGACACTGAAGCTTTCTTT,.,TRBV10-2,.,TRBJ1-1
CASSTGGGANVLTF,TGTGCCAGCAGTACAGGGGGTGGGGCCAACGTCCTGACTTTC,few,TRBV6-5,TRBD1,TRBJ2-6
CASRPSFGLGTEAFF,TGTGCCAGCAGGCCGTCGTTTGGCCTTGGGACTGAAGCTTTCTTT,few,TRBV6-5,.,TRBJ1-1
CASSPWDSDYEQYF,TGTGCCAGCAGCCCCTGGGACAGCGATTACGAGCAGTACTTC,.,TRBV11-3,TRBD1,TRBJ2-7
CASSATGPSSGNTIYF,TGTGCCAGCTCGGCGACAGGTCCGTCCTCTGGAAACACCATATATTTT,.,TRBV18,.,TRBJ1-3
CASSIVGDSWGNEQFF,TGTGCCAGTAGTATAGTCGGGGACTCTTGGGGTAATGAGCAGTTCTTC,once,TRBV19,.,TRBJ2-1
CASNPPGQGGYTF,TGTGCCAGCAATCCTCCGGGACAGGGTGGCTACACCTTC,.,TRBV5-6,TRBD1,TRBJ1-2
CASSMLGEYGEKLFF,TGTGCCAGTAGTATGCTGGGGGAATACGGCGAAAAACTGTTTTTT,.,TRBV19,.,TRBJ1-4
CASRPREGANTEAFF,TGTGCCAGCAGACCTAGGGAGGGGGCGAACACTGAAGCTTTCTTT,.,TRBV7-9,TRBD1,TRBJ1-1
CASRQGPVAYEQYF,TGTGCCAGCAGACAGGGGCCAGTCGCCTACGAGCAGTACTTC,.,TRBV7-2,TRBD1,TRBJ2-7
CASSPSLDRGAEQYF,TGTGCCAGCAGCCCGTCGTTAGACAGGGGTGCCGAGCAGTACTTC,.,TRBV7-8,TRBD1,TRBJ2-7
CAITSGTSANYEQYF,TGTGCCATCACTTCTGGGACTAGCGCGAACTACGAGCAGTACTTC,few,TRBV10-3,TRBD2,TRBJ2-7
CASSLDQGSYEQYF,TGTGCCAGCAGCTTAGACCAAGGGTCCTACGAGCAGTACTTC,.,TRBV7-2,.,TRBJ2-7
CASSSPRYSGAGYTF,TGTGCCAGCAGCTCCCCACGATACTCAGGGGCTGGCTACACCTTC,.,TRBV11-2,.,TRBJ1-2
CSASPGDPDTQYF,TGCAGTGCTAGTCCAGGGGATCCAGATACGCAGTATTTT,.,TRBV20-1,.,TRBJ2-3
CASSSTPGNTGELFF,TGTGCCAGCAGCTCTACACCGGGGAACACCGGGGAGCTGTTTTTT,.,TRBV6-5,.,TRBJ2-2
CASSPRDRGNTEAFF,TGTGCCAGCAGCCCCCGGGACAGGGGAAACACTGAAGCTTTCTTT,once,TRBV7-8,TRBD1,TRBJ1-1
CASSLQGLDTEAFF,TGCGCCAGCAGCTTACAGGGATTAGACACTGAAGCTTTCTTT,few,TRBV5-1,.,TRBJ1-1